Listed here are 10 T cell receptor beta chains from one sample, sequenced in a study of shared clonotypes between healthy human individuals. Clones were read by immunoSEQ multiplex PCR, and TCRdb kept only the in-frame ones, dropping some. The sample has fewer than 1 million clones; 90% to 97% are singletons. In the naive CD8 group, cells lacked CD45RO and were positively selected for CCR7, so terminally differentiated effector memory CD45RA+ cells were left out. The sample consisted of naive CD8+ T cells sorted from blood. The receptors here all came from a man aged 25 to 40 in good health.

The chain uses TRBV11-2 and TRBJ1-1; D possibly corresponds to TRBD1 (6 bases). Trimming pared 4 bases from V and 1 base from J, leaving 13 bases between. CDR3 length equals 15 residues. Germline V gives CDR1 SGHAT, CDR2 FQNNGV. The CDR3 region is CASSWTGTQNTEAFF. The CDR3 DNA sequence: TGTGCCAGCAGCTGGACCGGGACACAGAACACTGAAGCTTTCTTT.

The gene calls are TRBV7-9 and TRBJ2-3; D unresolved. Trimming cost V 4 bases and J 4 bases, with 9 bases left between them. Germline-derived CDR1 and CDR2 are SEHNR and FQNEAQ (reference sequence). This CDR3 has 13 amino acids. The CDR3 spells CASSSPLSDTQYF. CDR3 bases: TGTGCCAGCAGCTCCCCACTGTCAGATACGCAGTATTTT.

This sequence joins TRBV12-5 and TRBJ2-3; 10 positions agree with TRBD2. The germline CDR1 and CDR2 sequences are LGHNT and FRNRAP. V trimming: 4 bases; J trimming: 2 bases; junction bases outside the gene matches: 3. The CDR3 totals 15 residues. CDR3 residues: CASGSGLAFTDTQYF. The DNA of the CDR3 is TGTGCTAGTGGTTCGGGACTAGCGTTCACAGATACGCAGTATTTT.

With regard to this clone: Other DNA sequences in this specimen translate into the identical CDR3. CDR3 DNA: TGTGCCAGCAGCTTGGGGGGCTCTGGAAACACCATATATTTT. It specifies CASSLGGSGNTIYF. This sequence joins TRBV11-2 and TRBJ1-3; a possible D gene is TRBD1 (5 bases). Trimming pared 3 bases from V and 0 bases from J, leaving 6 bases between. Germline-derived CDR1 and CDR2 are SGHAT and FQNNGV. The CDR3 sequence is 14 residues long.

This sequence joins TRBV19 and TRBJ1-2, with 10 nucleotides matching TRBD1. Germline lookup yields CDR1 LNHDA and CDR2 SQIVND (reference sequence). The CDR3 is made up of 13 amino acids. Losses at the gene ends were 11 bases for V and 4 bases for J; bases not matched to a gene: 7. The CDR3 DNA sequence: TGTGCCGCCGGGACAGGGGTGGGCTATGGCTACACCTTC. Its translation: CAAGTGVGYGYTF.

The CDR3 region is CASSIARENGELFF. The CDR3 region has the DNA TGTGCCAGTAGTATCGCGAGAGAAAACGGGGAGCTGTTTTTT. V usage is TRBV19 and J usage is TRBJ2-2; D call uncertain. The V end lost 3 bases, the J end lost 7 bases, and 12 bases lay between the germline ends. CDR3 length: 14 residues. Looked up from germline, CDR1 is LNHDA and CDR2 is SQIVND (reference sequence).

This clone appeared a single time. The rearrangement uses TRBV30 and TRBJ2-7, with D unclear. The germline CDR1 and CDR2 sequences are GTSNPN and SVGIG (reference sequence). The CDR3 has 13 residues. V was clipped by 0 bases and J by 6 bases, with 12 bases between them. CDR3 protein: CAWSVASRSEQYF. The CDR3 DNA is TGTGCCTGGAGTGTCGCCAGCAGATCCGAGCAGTACTTC.

The CDR3 nucleotides are TGTGCCAGCAGTTCCGGGACTAGCGGGAGGCTGGGCACAGATACGCAGTATTTT. Amino acids: CASSSGTSGRLGTDTQYF. This chain links TRBV28 with TRBJ2-3; 15 bases line up with TRBD2. Per germline, CDR1 MDHEN and CDR2 SYDVKM. The CDR3 is made up of 18 amino acids. After removal of 4 bases from V and 1 base from J, the junction contained 6 bases not matched to a gene.

V gene TRBV4-1 combines with J gene TRBJ2-1; the match to TRBD2 covers 10 bases. The germline gives CDR1 MGHRA, CDR2 YSYEKL. The CDR3 length is 13 residues. With 4 bases clipped from V and 12 bases from J, the junction kept 6 bases outside the gene matches. The CDR3 reads CASSPLAGGAQFF. Here the CDR3 DNA reads TGCGCCAGCAGCCCCTTAGCGGGAGGCGCGCAGTTCTTC.

The rearrangement joins TRBV5-1 to TRBJ1-2, with TRBD1 matching 7 bases. CDR3 length: 14 amino acids. CDR1 and CDR2 (germline): SGHRS, YFSETQ. V shed 7 bases and J 8 bases; nucleotides not matched to a gene: 14. In DNA form, the CDR3 reads TGCGCCAGCCAGGAATTACAGGGGAAAGGCGGCTACACCTTC. Its translation is CASQELQGKGGYTF.